Sequencing of this T cell receptor (beta chain) was carried out in a study of response to subunit inactivated influenza vaccine. Overall study results and limits: T cells newly recruited by each seasonal influenza vaccination are few, the authors suggested.

This clonotype was detected a few times. The antigen is unknown. TCRdb independently ran MiXCR on the RT-PCR reads; one entry per CDR3 protein. The sample holds roughly 650,000 distinct CDR3 sequences, 11% to 15% seen once. The germline gives CDR1 DFQATT, CDR2 SNEGSKA (reference sequence). The J segment lost 3 bases and the V segment lost 0 bases, leaving 2 bases of the junction unmatched. This CDR3 contains 14 residues. Sequenced material: PBMCs from blood, taken 14 to 15 days before vaccination. This TCR was sampled from a man in his forties or fifties who received an inactivated influenza vaccine. The V and J genes are TRBV20-1 and TRBJ2-7; 10 bases fit TRBD1. The DNA of the CDR3 is TGCAGTGCTAGAGATGGGGACAGGGGCTACGAGCAGTACTTC. It is translated as CSARDGDRGYEQYF.